One and the same sample provided the 18 T cell receptor beta chains below, sequenced in a study of CD8 T cells in Susac syndrome (dated by TCRdb to between 2018 and 2021). The library was obtained by the immunoSEQ multiplex PCR assay. RNA was extracted using the RNeasy kit, and about 0.45 to 1 microgram was reverse transcribed with random hexamers. The public sequencing data were trimmed at Q25 with fastp and processed into clonotypes with MiXCR by TCRdb, which kept only in-frame beta chains. For every CDR3 protein sequence, its rows merge into one entry that carries the most common genes and DNA. This sample holds roughly 200,000 distinct CDR3 sequences; 85% to 95% were observed only once. About 0.1% of the sample is held by the ten biggest clonotypes. Sequenced input: CD4+ T cells from PBMCs. The source is a human donor with Susac syndrome.

The J gene is TRBJ1-2, the V gene TRBV20-1; 10 bases map to TRBD1. The trim removed 6 bases at V and 6 bases at J, leaving 13 bases unmatched. This CDR3 comprises 15 residues. Germline values: CDR1 DFQATT, CDR2 SNEGSKA (reference sequence). The CDR3 is CSAPRTGGLRNGYTF. The DNA of the CDR3 is TGCAGTGCGCCCAGGACAGGGGGATTGAGGAATGGCTACACCTTC.

The V and J genes are TRBV20-1 and TRBJ1-5; D not resolved. The CDR3 is made up of 14 amino acids. Germline V CDR1 and CDR2: DFQATT, SNEGSKA (reference sequence). The V and J ends lost 3 bases and 1 base respectively, with 10 bases between them. For the CDR3, the DNA is TGCAGTGCTAGTATTCCGGGGAGCAATCAGCCCCAGCATTTT. Translating gives CSASIPGSNQPQHF.

J is TRBJ1-2 and V is TRBV2; D perhaps matches TRBD1 (5 bases). The CDR3 runs 18 residues. Trimming removed 2 bases at V and 4 bases at J, with 23 bases between. Germline V gene lookup returns CDR1 SNHLY and CDR2 FYNNEI. For the CDR3, the DNA is TGTGCCAGCAGTGAACGTTTTGTATCTCGGGGTGGGGGCTATGGCTACACCTTC. This encodes CASSERFVSRGGGYGYTF.

The chain employs TRBV4-3 and TRBJ1-5; no reliable D call. The V end lost 0 bases, the J end lost 4 bases, and 10 bases lay between the germline ends. This CDR3 comprises 15 residues. The germline CDR1 and CDR2 sequences are LGHNA and YSLEER. CDR3 in amino acids: CASSQDYGSNQPQHF. The CDR3 coding sequence is TGCGCCAGCAGCCAAGATTATGGCAGTAATCAGCCCCAGCATTTT.

The genes are TRBV19 and TRBJ1-5; a weak D match, TRBD1 (5 bases). Trimming pared 4 bases from V and 2 bases from J, leaving 12 bases between. The germline gives CDR1 LNHDA, CDR2 SQIVND (reference sequence). The CDR3 length is 15 residues. CDR3 sequence (DNA): TGTGCCAGTAGTAGTATGAGGGGAGGCAATCAGCCCCAGCATTTT. It yields the protein CASSSMRGGNQPQHF. The full variable domain, completed using reference TRBV19 and TRBJ1-5, is DGGITQSPKYLFRKEGQNVTLSCEQNLNHDAMYWYRQDPGQGLRLIYYSQIVNDFQKGDIAEGYSVSREKKESFPLTVTSAQKNPTAFYLCASSSMRGGNQPQHFGDGTRLSIL.

The CDR3 nucleotides are TGTGCCAGCAGTTTTGTGGCAGCCACCCGGGGAAAACTGTTTTTT. It is translated as CASSFVAATRGKLFF. The chain uses TRBV12-3 or TRBV12-4 and TRBJ1-4; D is uncertain. V lost 3 bases and J 10 bases, leaving 18 bases between the germline ends. The CDR3 totals 15 residues.

The genes are TRBV7-8 and TRBJ2-6; tentatively, D is TRBD1 (5 bases). This CDR3 comprises 18 residues. V shed 4 bases and J shed 2 bases, with 18 bases lying between them. CDR1 and CDR2 from the germline V gene are SGHVS and FQNEAQ. CDR3 DNA: TGTGCCAGCAGCTCCCTCGGCAGGGTGGTGGCTGGGGCCAACGTCCTGACTTTC. Its translation: CASSSLGRVVAGANVLTF.

The CDR3 here is CSVEGGAQDYGYTF. In DNA form, the CDR3 reads TGCAGCGTTGAAGGTGGTGCACAGGACTATGGCTACACCTTC. This rearrangement joins TRBV29-1 to TRBJ1-2, with D possibly TRBD1 on 5 matching bases. V was cut by 1 base and J by 3 bases, with 12 bases left in between. The CDR3 totals 14 residues. Germline V lookup: CDR1 SQVTM, CDR2 ANQGSEA.

This clonotype showed up just a few times. This chain connects TRBV20-1 to TRBJ2-7; TRBD2 agrees at 12 bases. Looked up from germline, CDR1 is DFQATT and CDR2 is SNEGSKA (reference sequence). The CDR3 is 13 amino acids. The CDR3 reads CSPTSGRSYEQYF. Here the CDR3 DNA reads TGCAGCCCCACTAGCGGGAGGTCCTACGAGCAGTACTTC.

The chain has TRBV20-1 and TRBJ1-4; 8 bases map to TRBD1. V lost 5 bases and J lost 7; bases outside the gene matches: 15. CDR3 length equals 16 residues. CDR1 and CDR2 (germline): DFQATT, SNEGSKA (reference sequence). In nucleotides, the CDR3 is TGCAGTGCTTTCCCCCTTGACAGGGGATTGCGTGAAAAACTGTTTTTT. This gives the protein CSAFPLDRGLREKLFF.

V and J are TRBV11-2 and TRBJ2-7, with 8 bases that match TRBD2. The CDR3 length is 14 residues. The germline V gene encodes CDR1 SGHAT and CDR2 FQNNGV. V dropped 5 bases and J dropped 0; count of bases not matched to a gene: 3. This CDR3 reads CASSVSGSSYEQYF. Written as DNA, the CDR3 is TGTGCCAGCAGCGTCAGCGGGAGCTCCTACGAGCAGTACTTC.

The V gene is TRBV2, the J gene TRBJ1-6; D unclear. CDR3 length equals 14 residues. Germline V gene sequence: CDR1 SNHLY, CDR2 FYNNEI. The V end lost 4 bases, the J end lost 3 bases, and 7 bases lay between the germline ends. The CDR3 coding sequence is TGTGCCAGCAGTGGGCAGGACTATAATTCACCCCTCCACTTT. Translated: CASSGQDYNSPLHF. The full variable domain, in which reference TRBV2 and TRBJ1-6 provide the parts outside the CDR3, is EPEVTQTPSHQVTQMGQEVILRCVPISNHLYFYWYRQILGQKVEFLVSFYNNEISEKSEIFDDQFSVERPDGSNFTLKIRSTKLEDSAMYFCASSGQDYNSPLHFGNGTRLTVT.

In nucleotides, the CDR3 is TGTGCCTGGAGTGTCGCAGGGTTTGATTCACCCCTCCACTTT. Amino acid sequence: CAWSVAGFDSPLHF. The V gene is TRBV30, the J gene TRBJ1-6, with a weak D call TRBD1 (5 bases). The V end was cut by 0 bases, the J end by 8 bases, with 11 bases between. Germline V gives CDR1 GTSNPN, CDR2 SVGIG (reference sequence). This CDR3 has 14 residues.

The genes are TRBV28 and TRBJ1-3; no clear D. The V end was cut by 3 bases, the J end by 2 bases, with 11 bases between. The CDR3 is made up of 15 amino acids. The germline gives CDR1 MDHEN, CDR2 SYDVKM. CDR3 amino acids: CASSFPLSPGNTIYF. The CDR3 region has the DNA TGTGCCAGCAGTTTCCCCTTGTCGCCTGGAAACACCATATATTTT. Together with reference TRBV28 and TRBJ1-3, the CDR3 gives the full variable domain: DVKVTQSSRYLVKRTGEKVFLECVQDMDHENMFWYRQDPGLGLRLIYFSYDVKMKEKGDIPEGYSVSREKKERFSLILESASTNQTSMYLCASSFPLSPGNTIYFGEGSWLTVV.

This clonotype occurred a few times. The chain joins TRBV30 to TRBJ2-2; D gene uncertain. Germline loops: CDR1 GTSNPN, CDR2 SVGIG (reference sequence). Trimming removed 0 bases at V and 1 base at J, with 3 bases between. The CDR3 has 13 amino acids. CDR3 sequence reads: CAWSVRNTGELFF. The CDR3 DNA follows: TGTGCCTGGAGTGTACGGAACACCGGGGAGCTGTTTTTT.

The J gene is TRBJ1-1, the V gene TRBV19; tentatively, D is TRBD1 (5 bases). V shed 5 bases and J shed 2 bases, with 9 bases lying between them. This CDR3 has 13 amino acids. In germline, CDR1 is LNHDA, CDR2 SQIVND (reference sequence). The CDR3 protein is CASSDRTNTEAFF. The CDR3 DNA reads as TGTGCCAGTAGTGATCGGACAAACACTGAAGCTTTCTTT.

This chain links TRBV12-3 or TRBV12-4 with TRBJ2-1, with 7 bases lining up with TRBD2. The ends lost 10 bases at V and 1 base at J; junction bases unmatched: 7. The CDR3 spans 14 residues. In DNA, the CDR3 is TGTGCCACCCGCCCGCGGGGGTCCTACAATGAGCAGTTCTTC. As protein: CATRPRGSYNEQFF.

This chain joins TRBV7-9 and TRBJ1-4; D ambiguous. The CDR3 length is 16 residues. CDR1 is SEHNR and CDR2 is FQNEAQ in the germline V gene (reference sequence). Deletions cut 5 bases from V and 8 bases from J, with 21 bases between. CDR3 DNA sequence: TGTGCCAGCAGCAAAACCCCCCCTTCTGGTCGGGAAAAACTGTTTTTT. Its protein is CASSKTPPSGREKLFF.